This entry describes one T cell receptor (beta chain). These data belong to a study of shared clonotypes between healthy human individuals. Each subset's genomic DNA was shared equally among a number of immunoSEQ plates. Produced via immunoSEQ multiplex PCR; TCRdb's table is partial and in-frame only. Here the sample spans roughly 1.4 million clones, less than 99% being singletons. Deletions cut 4 bases from V and 4 bases from J, with 16 bases between. Germline V lookup: CDR1 LNHNV, CDR2 YYDKDF (reference sequence). This CDR3 contains 15 residues. The rearrangement links TRBV15 to TRBJ1-1; maybe TRBD1 (6 bases). This TCR came from a man younger than 40 in good health. Sequenced input: naive CD4+ T cells sorted from blood. As to subset: CD45RA+ positively selected. CDR3 bases: TGTGCCACCAGCAAATACAGGGAATCGACCACTGAAGCTTTCTTT. It translates to CATSKYRESTTEAFF.